One sample yielded the 14 T cell receptor beta chains listed below, sequenced in a study of T cell responses to AZD1222 COVID-19 vaccine. Clones were sequenced by immunoSEQ multiplex PCR, and TCRdb holds only the in-frame ones, with some missing. Here the sample spans 60,000 to 90,000 clones, 80% to 90% being singletons. Sequences were derived from peripheral blood, sampled 28 days after the second AZD1222 dose. These receptors were collected from an adult who received the AZD1222 COVID-19 vaccine.

The CDR3: CASSESGVGVKNEQFF. In DNA, the CDR3 is TGTGCCAGCAGTGAGTCAGGGGTAGGTGTGAAAAATGAGCAGTTCTTC. This chain links TRBV6-1 with TRBJ2-1; a weak D match, TRBD1 (6 bases). Germline V gene data show CDR1 as MNHNS and CDR2 as SASEGT. This CDR3 contains 16 residues. Trimming removed 3 bases from V and 7 bases from J, with 19 bases in between.

The chain's CDR3 is CAARGQEGQPQHF. The CDR3 DNA reads as TGTGCCGCAAGGGGCCAGGAGGGTCAGCCCCAGCATTTT. The rearrangement joins TRBV9 to TRBJ1-5, with D tentatively TRBD1 (5 bases). In germline, CDR1 is SGDLS, CDR2 YYNGEE. The CDR3 sequence is 13 residues long. Trimming pared 10 bases from V and 6 bases from J, leaving 17 bases between.

In its sample, this clone was seen a few times. V is TRBV18 and J is TRBJ1-2; D possibly corresponds to TRBD1 (6 bases). V lost 3 bases and J 7 bases, leaving 18 bases between the germline ends. This CDR3 region has 15 residues. From germline, CDR1 is KGHSH and CDR2 LQKENI. CDR3 DNA: TGTGCCAGCTCACCTGAACAGGGTCTAGAGCGTGGCTACACCTTC. It encodes CASSPEQGLERGYTF.

The chain is built from TRBV4-3 and TRBJ1-1, with D perhaps TRBD1 (5 bases). V was trimmed by 6 bases and J by 0 bases, leaving 11 bases between them. Germline CDR1 is LGHNA and CDR2 is YSLEER. This CDR3 contains 14 residues. CDR3 bases: TGCGCCAGCAGATATGGGACGGTGAACACTGAAGCTTTCTTT. The encoded protein is CASRYGTVNTEAFF.

The chain combines TRBV3-1 (or the pseudogene TRBV3-2) with TRBJ1-5; D may be TRBD1 (6 bases). Trimming stripped 5 bases from V and 3 bases from J, with 11 bases between. CDR1 and CDR2 (germline): LGHDT, YNNKEL (reference sequence). The CDR3 loop spans 14 amino acids. CDR3 amino acids: CASSSDRNNQPQHF. The CDR3 nucleotides are TGTGCCAGCAGCTCGGACAGAAACAATCAGCCCCAGCATTTT.

The J gene is TRBJ1-6, the V gene TRBV11-2, with D unclear. In germline, CDR1 is SGHAT, CDR2 FQNNGV. Trimming removed 0 bases at V and 11 bases at J, with 11 bases between. This CDR3 region has 14 residues. The CDR3: CASSLDRNGPPLHF. The CDR3 nucleotides are TGTGCCAGCAGCTTAGATCGAAACGGCCCACCCCTCCACTTT.

The chain employs TRBV6-2 or TRBV6-3 and TRBJ1-5, with TRBD1 matching 9 bases. With V trimmed by 5 bases and J by 0 bases, 11 bases remained unmatched. The CDR3 spans 18 residues. The germline CDR1 and CDR2 sequences are MNHEY and SVGEGT. CDR3 sequence reads: CASSPPRTGDYSNQPQHF. CDR3 coding DNA: TGTGCCAGCAGTCCCCCCAGGACAGGGGATTATAGCAATCAGCCCCAGCATTTT.

The rearrangement links TRBV7-7 to TRBJ2-1; possibly TRBD2 for D (6 bases). Per germline, CDR1 SSHAT and CDR2 FNYEAQ (reference sequence). The V end lost 5 bases, the J end lost 4 bases, and 15 bases lay between the germline ends. The CDR3 runs to 15 residues. CDR3 sequence: CASSPVMGGYNEQFF. CDR3 sequence (DNA): TGTGCCAGCAGCCCCGTTATGGGGGGTTACAATGAGCAGTTCTTC.

The chain has TRBV3-1 (or the pseudogene TRBV3-2) and TRBJ2-5; tentatively, D is TRBD1 (7 bases). Trimming stripped 4 bases from V and 4 bases from J, with 13 bases between. This CDR3 spans 14 amino acids. The germline V gene encodes CDR1 LGHDT and CDR2 YNNKEL (reference sequence). The CDR3 is CASSRRGVAETQYF. CDR3 DNA: TGTGCCAGCAGCCGCAGGGGGGTTGCAGAGACCCAGTACTTC.

This clone is a singleton in its sample. The rearrangement joins TRBV7-3 to TRBJ2-3; 8 bases are a match to TRBD1. The germline V gene encodes CDR1 SGHTA and CDR2 FQGTGA. The CDR3 has 15 amino acids. The V gene end was trimmed by 5 bases and the J gene end by 0 bases; junction bases not matched to a gene: 4. The CDR3 bases are TGTGCCAGCAGCCCCGGACAGGGTAGCACAGATACGCAGTATTTT. Amino acid sequence: CASSPGQGSTDTQYF. The full variable domain, completed using reference TRBV7-3 and TRBJ2-3, is GAGVSQTPSNKVTEKGKYVELRCDPISGHTALYWYRQSLGQGPEFLIYFQGTGAADDSGLPNDRFFAVRPEGSVSTLKIQRTERGDSAVYLCASSPGQGSTDTQYFGPGTRLTVL.

V gene TRBV6-5 combines with J gene TRBJ1-5, with D hard to call. The CDR3 is 14 residues long. Per the germline V gene, CDR1 is MNHEY and CDR2 is SVGAGI. V was trimmed by 5 bases and J by 2 bases, leaving 10 bases between them. CDR3 amino acids: CASSTRGGNQPQHF. The CDR3 coding sequence is TGTGCCAGCAGTACCCGTGGTGGCAATCAGCCCCAGCATTTT.

This chain links TRBV7-3 with TRBJ2-3; D unresolved. The V end was cut by 5 bases, the J end by 6 bases, with 12 bases between. CDR3 length equals 13 residues. The germline V gene encodes CDR1 SGHTA and CDR2 FQGTGA. CDR3 region: CASSPELGDTQYF. The CDR3 bases are TGTGCCAGCAGCCCGGAGCTAGGGGATACGCAGTATTTT.

The chain carries TRBV6-5 and TRBJ1-2; the D gene is possibly TRBD1 (5 bases). CDR3 length: 13 amino acids. Germline V gives CDR1 MNHEY, CDR2 SVGAGI. Trimming took 7 bases from V and 8 from J, leaving 17 bases between them. Here the CDR3 reads CASKNWEGDGYTF. As DNA, the CDR3 is TGTGCCAGCAAAAATTGGGAAGGGGACGGCTACACCTTC.

The chain recombines TRBV2 with TRBJ2-1, with 8 bases lining up with TRBD2. There are 14 residues in the CDR3. The ends lost 7 bases at V and 8 bases at J; junction bases unmatched: 10. The germline gives CDR1 SNHLY, CDR2 FYNNEI. The CDR3 is CASKISGGEYEQFF. The DNA of the CDR3 is TGTGCCAGCAAAATCAGCGGGGGCGAGTATGAGCAGTTCTTC.